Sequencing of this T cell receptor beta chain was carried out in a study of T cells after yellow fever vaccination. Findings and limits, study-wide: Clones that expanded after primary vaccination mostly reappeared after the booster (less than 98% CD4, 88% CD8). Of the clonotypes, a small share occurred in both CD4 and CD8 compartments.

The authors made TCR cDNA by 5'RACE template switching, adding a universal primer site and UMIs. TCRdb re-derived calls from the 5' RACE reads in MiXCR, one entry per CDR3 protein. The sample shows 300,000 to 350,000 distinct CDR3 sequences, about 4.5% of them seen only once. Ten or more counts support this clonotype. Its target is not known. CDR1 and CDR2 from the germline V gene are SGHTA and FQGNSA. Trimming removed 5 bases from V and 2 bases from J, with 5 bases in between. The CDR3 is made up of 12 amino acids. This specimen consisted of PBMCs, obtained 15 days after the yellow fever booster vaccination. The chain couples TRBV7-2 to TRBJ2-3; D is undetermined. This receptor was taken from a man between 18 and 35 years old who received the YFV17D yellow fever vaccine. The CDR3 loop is CASSTYTDTQYF. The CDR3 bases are TGTGCCAGCAGCACCTACACAGATACGCAGTATTTT.